The 13 T cell receptor beta chains below come from one sample, sequenced in a study of yellow fever vaccine responses in identical twins (dated by TCRdb to 2016 to 2019). The receptor library was made with RT-PCR. For sequencing, an Illumina HiSeq 2500 was employed. The raw public data were reprocessed by TCRdb itself: fastp quality trimming at Q25, MiXCR clonotype calling, in-frame beta chains only. CDR3 protein sequences are deduplicated, and each keeps its most common genes and DNA. In all, the sample holds around 33,000 distinct CDR3 sequences, and 45% to 65% of those were seen once. The ten largest make up about 4.6% of the sample. This material consisted of T cells from blood (PBMCs), unsorted or a sorted subset (not recorded which), taken before or after yellow fever vaccination (not recorded which). These receptors all stem from a woman under 30 who received the yellow fever vaccine. Donor details come from another sample of the same person, matched by shared clones.

This clonotype appeared a few times. The chain combines TRBV29-1 with TRBJ2-2, with D possibly being TRBD1 (6 bases). V was pared by 4 bases and J by 1 base, with 16 bases between. CDR1 is SQVTM, CDR2 ANQGSEA, per germline. CDR3 length equals 16 residues. CDR3: CSVGVAGTLNTGELFF. CDR3 bases: TGCAGCGTTGGAGTAGCCGGGACACTGAACACCGGGGAGCTGTTTTTT.

This chain links TRBV2 with TRBJ2-7; D is possibly TRBD2 (6 bases). V was clipped by 6 bases and J by 9 bases, with 27 bases between them. The CDR3 contains 16 residues. Germline V gene sequence: CDR1 SNHLY, CDR2 FYNNEI. The CDR3 nucleotides read TGTGCCAGCAGGCCTTCAGTAGGAGTACTGGGACTCGTGCAGTACTTC. Translated, it gives CASRPSVGVLGLVQYF. Looking up the rest from reference TRBV2 and TRBJ2-7 gives the full variable domain: EPEVTQTPSHQVTQMGQEVILRCVPISNHLYFYWYRQILGQKVEFLVSFYNNEISEKSEIFDDQFSVERPDGSNFTLKIRSTKLEDSAMYFCASRPSVGVLGLVQYFGPGTRLTVT.

In this sample, this clonotype turned up a few times. The CDR3, as DNA: TGTGCCAGAAGCCCAGGGGATAGCAATCAGCCCCAGCATTTT. This encodes CARSPGDSNQPQHF. This sequence joins TRBV5-3 and TRBJ1-5; the D gene is possibly TRBD1 (6 bases). TRBV5-3 is placed among ORFs of uncertain function. The CDR3 totals 14 residues. Trimming removed 4 bases at V and 0 bases at J, with 8 bases between.

In this sample, this clonotype turned up a few times. The V call is TRBV29-1, the J call TRBJ2-1; tentative D call: TRBD2 (6 bases). The V gene's germline CDR1 is SQVTM and CDR2 ANQGSEA. This CDR3 is 16 amino acids long. Trimming stripped 2 bases from V and 8 bases from J, with 22 bases between. DNA of the CDR3: TGCAGCGTTGAATGGGGGGACTCACAAATTCTCGATGAGCAGTTCTTC. Translating it yields CSVEWGDSQILDEQFF.

The chain recombines TRBV4-1 with TRBJ2-7; possibly TRBD1 for D (6 bases). The CDR3 is 15 amino acids. Trimming took off 5 bases at V and 0 bases at J, with 14 bases between the two ends. Germline V gene sequence: CDR1 MGHRA, CDR2 YSYEKL. The chain's CDR3 is CASSNRQGLSYEQYF. The CDR3 DNA reads as TGCGCCAGCAGCAACCGGCAGGGGCTCTCCTACGAGCAGTACTTC.

The genes are TRBV13 and TRBJ2-7, with TRBD1 identical over 10 bases. With V trimmed by 5 bases and J by 4 bases, 2 bases remained unmatched. CDR1 PRHDT and CDR2 FYEKMQ come from the germline V gene (reference sequence). The CDR3 is 13 residues long. The CDR3 reads CASSRDRGYEQYF. DNA of the CDR3: TGTGCCAGCAGCCGGGACAGGGGTTACGAGCAGTACTTC.

This clonotype was found a few times. DNA of the CDR3: TGTGCCAGCAGTTACTCGAAGAGGGGGAGCTCCTACAATGAGCAGTTCTTC. This gives the protein CASSYSKRGSSYNEQFF. The V and J genes are TRBV6-2 or TRBV6-3 and TRBJ2-1; the D gene is possibly TRBD1 (6 bases). The germline V gene has CDR1 MNHEY and CDR2 SVGEGT. This CDR3 has 17 amino acids. Trimming cost V 0 bases and J 0 bases, with 12 bases left between them.

The rearrangement uses TRBV4-2 and TRBJ2-5; unclear D gene. CDR3 length equals 16 residues. The V and J ends lost 4 bases and 5 bases respectively, with 20 bases between them. Germline V lookup: CDR1 LGHNA, CDR2 YNFKEQ. CDR3: CASSLSALVSGETQYF. DNA of the CDR3: TGTGCCAGCAGCCTTTCCGCTCTAGTTTCTGGGGAGACCCAGTACTTC.

This chain links TRBV18 with TRBJ2-1; 11 bases map to TRBD2. The J segment lost 1 base and the V segment lost 3 bases, leaving 11 bases of the junction unmatched. Germline-derived CDR1 and CDR2 are KGHSH and LQKENI. The length of the CDR3 is 19 residues. DNA for the CDR3: TGTGCCAGCTCACCCCGCTTCAAGCTAGCGGGGGGTTCCTACAATGAGCAGTTCTTC. Translated, it gives CASSPRFKLAGGSYNEQFF.

The table lists this clonotype with a count of one. V gene TRBV5-1 combines with J gene TRBJ2-4; 7 bases map to TRBD1. Germline V lookup: CDR1 SGHRS, CDR2 YFSETQ. This CDR3 is built from 14 residues. The J segment lost 2 bases and the V segment lost 4 bases, leaving 3 bases of the junction unmatched. The CDR3 reads CASSLGQSKNIQYF. CDR3 coding DNA: TGCGCCAGCAGCCTGGGACAGTCCAAAAACATTCAGTACTTC.

The chain has TRBV5-6 and TRBJ2-7, with TRBD1 matching 8 bases. Germline V gene lookup returns CDR1 SGHDT and CDR2 YYEEEE. This CDR3 has 13 amino acids. V gave up 4 bases and J gave up 7 bases; unmatched junction bases: 7. This CDR3 is CASSQGQGLEQYF. The DNA for the CDR3 is TGTGCCAGCAGCCAAGGACAGGGCTTAGAGCAGTACTTC.

The count of this clonotype is one. CDR3 loop: CSVQTSGSTDTQYF. The CDR3 DNA follows: TGCAGCGTGCAGACTAGCGGGAGCACAGATACGCAGTATTTT. The V and J genes are TRBV29-1 and TRBJ2-3; 10 nucleotides agree with TRBD2. Germline CDR1 is SQVTM and CDR2 is ANQGSEA. V lost 6 bases and J lost 0; bases outside the gene matches: 3. This CDR3 region has 14 residues.

CDR3: CSAGTENRYEQYV. The CDR3 DNA is TGCAGTGCCGGGACAGAGAATAGGTACGAGCAGTACGTC. The chain combines TRBV20-1 with TRBJ2-7; 7 bases align to TRBD1. This CDR3 region has 13 residues. The J segment lost 4 bases and the V segment lost 6 bases, leaving 9 bases of the junction unmatched. CDR1 DFQATT and CDR2 SNEGSKA come from the germline V gene (reference sequence).